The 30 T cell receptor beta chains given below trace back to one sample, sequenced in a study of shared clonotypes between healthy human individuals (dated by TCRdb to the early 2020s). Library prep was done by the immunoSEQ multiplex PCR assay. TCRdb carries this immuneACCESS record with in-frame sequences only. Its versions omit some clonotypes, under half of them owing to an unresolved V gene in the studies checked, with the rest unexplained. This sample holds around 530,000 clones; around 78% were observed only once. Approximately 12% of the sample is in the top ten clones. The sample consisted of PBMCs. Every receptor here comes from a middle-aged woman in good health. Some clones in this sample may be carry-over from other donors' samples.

The CDR3 spells CASSRSNSDNEQFF. CDR3 DNA: TGCGCCAGCAGCCGTAGTAACAGCGACAATGAGCAGTTCTTC. The chain employs TRBV4-1 and TRBJ2-1, with unresolved D. Trimming shortened V by 4 bases and J by 5 bases, and 12 bases separated the two germline ends. Germline V gene data show CDR1 as MGHRA and CDR2 as YSYEKL. This CDR3 is 14 amino acids long.

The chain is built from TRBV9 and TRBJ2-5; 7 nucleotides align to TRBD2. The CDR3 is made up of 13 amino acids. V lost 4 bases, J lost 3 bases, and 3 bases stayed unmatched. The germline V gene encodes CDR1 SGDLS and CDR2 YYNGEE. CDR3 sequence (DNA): TGTGCCAGCAGCAACCTAGCGGAAGAGACCCAGTACTTC. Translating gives CASSNLAEETQYF.

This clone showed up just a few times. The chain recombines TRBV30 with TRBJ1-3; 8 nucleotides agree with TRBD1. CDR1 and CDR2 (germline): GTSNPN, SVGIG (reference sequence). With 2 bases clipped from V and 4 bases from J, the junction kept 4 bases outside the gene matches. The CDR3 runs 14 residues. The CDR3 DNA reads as TGTGCCTGGAGTATGGGGACAGGAGGAAACACCATATATTTT. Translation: CAWSMGTGGNTIYF.

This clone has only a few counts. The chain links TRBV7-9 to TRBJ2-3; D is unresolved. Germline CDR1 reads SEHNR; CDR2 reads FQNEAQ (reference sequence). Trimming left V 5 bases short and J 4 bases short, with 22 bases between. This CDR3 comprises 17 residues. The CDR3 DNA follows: TGTGCCAGCAGCCCCCCCCGGGCGCCCAGTTCAGCAGATACGCAGTATTTT. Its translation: CASSPPRAPSSADTQYF.

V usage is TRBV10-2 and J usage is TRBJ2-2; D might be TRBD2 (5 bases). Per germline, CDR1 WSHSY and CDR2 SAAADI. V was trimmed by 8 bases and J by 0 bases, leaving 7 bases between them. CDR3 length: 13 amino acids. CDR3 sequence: CASSGANTGELFF. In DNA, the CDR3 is TGCGCCAGCTCCGGGGCGAACACCGGGGAGCTGTTTTTT.

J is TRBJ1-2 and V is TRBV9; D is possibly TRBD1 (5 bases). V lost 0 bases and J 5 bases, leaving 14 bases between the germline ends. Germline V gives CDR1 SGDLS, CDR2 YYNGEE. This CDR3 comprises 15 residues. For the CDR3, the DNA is TGTGCCAGCAGCGTAGGGTTCTGGGGGGAATATGGCTACACCTTC. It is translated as CASSVGFWGEYGYTF.

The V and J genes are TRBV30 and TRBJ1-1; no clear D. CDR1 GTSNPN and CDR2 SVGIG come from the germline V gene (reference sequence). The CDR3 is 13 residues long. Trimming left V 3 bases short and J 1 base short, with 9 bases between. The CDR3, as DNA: TGTGCCTGGAGCCTTATTACGAACACTGAAGCTTTCTTT. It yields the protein CAWSLITNTEAFF.

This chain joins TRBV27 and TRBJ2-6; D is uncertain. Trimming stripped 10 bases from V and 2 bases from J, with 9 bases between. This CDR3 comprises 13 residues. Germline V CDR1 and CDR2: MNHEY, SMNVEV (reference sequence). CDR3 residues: CATGLAGANVLTF. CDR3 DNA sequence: TGTGCCACCGGCCTAGCTGGGGCCAACGTCCTGACTTTC.

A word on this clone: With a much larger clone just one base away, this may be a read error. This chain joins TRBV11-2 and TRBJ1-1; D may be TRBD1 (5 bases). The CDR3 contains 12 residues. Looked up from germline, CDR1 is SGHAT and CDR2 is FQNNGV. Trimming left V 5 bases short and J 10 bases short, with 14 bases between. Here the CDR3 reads CASSDQGLGAFF. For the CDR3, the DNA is TGTGCCAGCAGCGATCAGGGACTCGGAGCTTTCTTT.

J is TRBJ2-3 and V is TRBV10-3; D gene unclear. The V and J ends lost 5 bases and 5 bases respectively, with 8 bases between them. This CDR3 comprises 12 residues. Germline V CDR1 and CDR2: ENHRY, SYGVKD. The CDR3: CAISRLGDTQYF. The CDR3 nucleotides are TGTGCCATCAGTCGACTGGGAGATACGCAGTATTTT.

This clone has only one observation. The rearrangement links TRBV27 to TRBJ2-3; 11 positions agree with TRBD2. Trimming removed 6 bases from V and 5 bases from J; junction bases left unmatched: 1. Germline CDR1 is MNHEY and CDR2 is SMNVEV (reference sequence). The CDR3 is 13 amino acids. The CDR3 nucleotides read TGTGCCAGCAGGCTAGCGGGAGGAGATACGCAGTATTTT. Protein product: CASRLAGGDTQYF.

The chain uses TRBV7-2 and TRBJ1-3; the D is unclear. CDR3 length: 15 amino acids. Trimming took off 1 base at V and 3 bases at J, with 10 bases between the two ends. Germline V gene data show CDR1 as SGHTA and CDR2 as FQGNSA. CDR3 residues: CASSLDGVIGNTIYF. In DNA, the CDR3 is TGTGCCAGCAGCTTAGATGGGGTTATTGGAAACACCATATATTTT. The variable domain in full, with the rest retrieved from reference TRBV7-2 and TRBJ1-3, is GAGVSQSPSNKVTEKGKDVELRCDPISGHTALYWYRQSLGQGLEFLIYFQGNSAPDKSGLPSDRFSAERTGGSVSTLTIQRTQQEDSAVYLCASSLDGVIGNTIYFGEGSWLTVV.

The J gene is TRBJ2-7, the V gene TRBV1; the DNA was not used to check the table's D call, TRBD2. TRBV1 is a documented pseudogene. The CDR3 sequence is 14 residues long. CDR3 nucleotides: TGCACCAGCAGCTCCGGGAAACCCCGGTACGAGCAGTACTTC. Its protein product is CTSSSGKPRYEQYF.

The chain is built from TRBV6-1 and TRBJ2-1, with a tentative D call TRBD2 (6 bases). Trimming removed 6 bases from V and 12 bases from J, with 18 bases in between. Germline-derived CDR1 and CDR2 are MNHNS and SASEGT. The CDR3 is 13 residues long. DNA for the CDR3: TGTGCCAGCAGCAGGGAGGAGTATTCCGCGCAGTTCTTC. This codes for CASSREEYSAQFF.

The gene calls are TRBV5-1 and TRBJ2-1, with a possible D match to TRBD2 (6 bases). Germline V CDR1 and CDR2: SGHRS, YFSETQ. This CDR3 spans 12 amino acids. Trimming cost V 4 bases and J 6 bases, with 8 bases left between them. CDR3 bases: TGCGCCAGCAGCCCGGGACTCAATGAGCAGTTCTTC. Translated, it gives CASSPGLNEQFF.

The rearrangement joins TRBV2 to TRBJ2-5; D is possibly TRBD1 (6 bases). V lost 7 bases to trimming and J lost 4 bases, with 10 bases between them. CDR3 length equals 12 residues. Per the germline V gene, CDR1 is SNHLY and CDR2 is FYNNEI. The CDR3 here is CASNTGLETQYF. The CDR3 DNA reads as TGTGCCAGCAATACAGGGTTAGAGACCCAGTACTTC. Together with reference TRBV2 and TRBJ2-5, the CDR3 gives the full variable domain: EPEVTQTPSHQVTQMGQEVILRCVPISNHLYFYWYRQILGQKVEFLVSFYNNEISEKSEIFDDQFSVERPDGSNFTLKIRSTKLEDSAMYFCASNTGLETQYFGPGTRLLVL.

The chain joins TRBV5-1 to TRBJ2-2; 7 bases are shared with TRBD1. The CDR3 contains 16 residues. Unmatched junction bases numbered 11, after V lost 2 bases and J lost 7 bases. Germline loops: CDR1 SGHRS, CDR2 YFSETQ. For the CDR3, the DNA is TGCGCCAGCAGCTTCGGACAGGCGCAGTGGGACGGGGAGCTGTTTTTT. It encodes CASSFGQAQWDGELFF.

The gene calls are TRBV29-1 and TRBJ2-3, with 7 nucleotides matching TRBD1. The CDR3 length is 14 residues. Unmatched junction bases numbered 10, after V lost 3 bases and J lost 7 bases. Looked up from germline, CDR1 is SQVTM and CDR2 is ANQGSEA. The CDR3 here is CSVDEDRVGYTQYF. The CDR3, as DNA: TGCAGCGTTGATGAAGACAGGGTCGGATATACGCAGTATTTT.

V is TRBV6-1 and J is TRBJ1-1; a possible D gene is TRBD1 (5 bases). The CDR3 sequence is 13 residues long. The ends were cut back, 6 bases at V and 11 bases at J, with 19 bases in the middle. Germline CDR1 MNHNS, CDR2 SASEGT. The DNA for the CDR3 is TGTGCCAGCAGATTACAGGTTCAAGTGTTGGCTTTCTTT. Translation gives CASRLQVQVLAFF.

CDR3 sequence: CASSPQGQVASPEFF. CDR3 sequence (DNA): TGTGCCAGCTCACCACAGGGACAGGTTGCTTCCCCTGAGTTCTTC. This rearrangement joins TRBV18 to TRBJ2-1; 8 bases match TRBD1. The V gene's germline CDR1 is KGHSH and CDR2 LQKENI. V trimming: 1 base; J trimming: 14 bases; junction bases outside the gene matches: 13. This CDR3 region has 15 residues.

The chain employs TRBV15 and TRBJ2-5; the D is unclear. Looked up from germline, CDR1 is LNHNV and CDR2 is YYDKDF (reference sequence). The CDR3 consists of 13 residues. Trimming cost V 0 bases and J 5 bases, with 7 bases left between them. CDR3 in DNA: TGTGCCACCAGCAGAGATTCGTGGGAGACCCAGTACTTC. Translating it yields CATSRDSWETQYF.

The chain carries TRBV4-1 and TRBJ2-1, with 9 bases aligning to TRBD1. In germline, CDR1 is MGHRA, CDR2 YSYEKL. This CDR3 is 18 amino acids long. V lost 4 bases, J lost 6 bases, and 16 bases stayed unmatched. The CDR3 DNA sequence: TGCGCCAGCAGCCCATTGAGTCCGGGACAGGGTGTCGGCAATGAGCAGTTCTTC. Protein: CASSPLSPGQGVGNEQFF.

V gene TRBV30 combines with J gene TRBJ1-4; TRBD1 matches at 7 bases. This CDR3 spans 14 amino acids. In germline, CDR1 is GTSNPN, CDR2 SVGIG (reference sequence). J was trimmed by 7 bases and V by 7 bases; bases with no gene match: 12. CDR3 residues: CASQVRTGGEKLFF. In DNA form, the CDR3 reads TGTGCCTCACAGGTGAGGACAGGAGGTGAAAAACTGTTTTTT.

The CDR3 loop reads CASSSSSASTDTQYF. The CDR3 DNA reads TGCGCCAGCAGCTCCTCTAGCGCTAGCACAGATACGCAGTATTTT. The rearrangement links TRBV5-1 to TRBJ2-3; D is perhaps TRBD2 (6 bases). CDR1 is SGHRS and CDR2 is YFSETQ in the germline V gene. V was pared by 3 bases and J by 0 bases, with 11 bases between. The CDR3 contains 15 residues.

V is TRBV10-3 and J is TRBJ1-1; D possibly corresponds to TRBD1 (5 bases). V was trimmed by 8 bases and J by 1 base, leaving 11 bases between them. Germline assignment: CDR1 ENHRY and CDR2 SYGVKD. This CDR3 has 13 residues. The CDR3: CAIGARENTEAFF. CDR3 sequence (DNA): TGTGCCATCGGGGCCCGGGAGAACACTGAAGCTTTCTTT.

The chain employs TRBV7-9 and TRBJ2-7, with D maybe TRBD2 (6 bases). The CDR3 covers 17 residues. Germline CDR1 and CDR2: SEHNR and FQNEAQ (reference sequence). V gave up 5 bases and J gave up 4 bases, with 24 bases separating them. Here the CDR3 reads CASSATLSGGKFYEQYF. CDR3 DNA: TGTGCCAGCAGCGCCACGCTTTCGGGCGGGAAATTTTACGAGCAGTACTTC.

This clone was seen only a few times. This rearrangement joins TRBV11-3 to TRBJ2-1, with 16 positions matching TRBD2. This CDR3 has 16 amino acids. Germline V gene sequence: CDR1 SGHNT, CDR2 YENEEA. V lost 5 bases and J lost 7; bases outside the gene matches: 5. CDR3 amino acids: CASSAGTSGRVNEQFF. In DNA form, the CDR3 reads TGTGCCAGCAGCGCCGGGACTAGCGGGAGGGTGAATGAGCAGTTCTTC.

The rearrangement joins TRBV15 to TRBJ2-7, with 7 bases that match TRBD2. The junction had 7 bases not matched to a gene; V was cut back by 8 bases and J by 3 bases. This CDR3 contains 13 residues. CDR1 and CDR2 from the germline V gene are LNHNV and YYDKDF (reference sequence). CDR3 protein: CATGRASGYEQYF. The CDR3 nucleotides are TGTGCCACCGGCCGGGCTAGCGGCTACGAGCAGTACTTC.

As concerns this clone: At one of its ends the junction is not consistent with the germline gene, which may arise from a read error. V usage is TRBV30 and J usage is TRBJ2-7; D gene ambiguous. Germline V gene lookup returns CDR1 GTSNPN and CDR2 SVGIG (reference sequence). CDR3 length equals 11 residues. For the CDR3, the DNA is TGTGCCTGGAGCGGTTCCTACGAGCAGTGCTTC. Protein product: CAWSGSYEQCF.

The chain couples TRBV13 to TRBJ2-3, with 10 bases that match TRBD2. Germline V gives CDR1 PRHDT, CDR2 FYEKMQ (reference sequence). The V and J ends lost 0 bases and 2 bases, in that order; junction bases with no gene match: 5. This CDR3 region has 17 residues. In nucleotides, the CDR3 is TGTGCCAGCAGCTTAGGTGGACTAGCGGACTTCACAGATACGCAGTATTTT. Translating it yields CASSLGGLADFTDTQYF.